Listed below are T cell receptor beta chains from one sample, sequenced in a study of blood T cell repertoires in COVID-19. Some clones are missing from TCRdb's copy, which holds only in-frame ones; the method was immunoSEQ multiplex PCR. The data hold under 250,000 clones, with roughly nine tenths observed a single time. Specimen: peripheral blood. The receptors were sampled from a man aged 55 to 69 with acute or convalescent COVID-19. CDR3s include the opening cysteine and the closing phenylalanine or tryptophan. The D gene is left open where the match is weak. Size is stated for part of the rows, as once, few or many counts, or as a class when the clone is expanded.

-,TRBV6-5,-,TRBJ1-5,TGTGCCAGCAGATCCACTACAGGGAATCAGCCCCAGCATTTT,CASRSTTGNQPQHF
TRBD2,TRBV5-1,few,TRBJ2-1,TGCGCCAGCAGCTTCGACCGCCGGATCGCTAGCGGAACGTACAATGAGCAGTTCTTC,CASSFDRRIASGTYNEQFF
-,TRBV11-2,-,TRBJ2-2,TGTGCCAGCAGGTCCGTCAGGGACACCGGGGAGCTGTTTTTT,CASRSVRDTGELFF
TRBD1,TRBV28,-,TRBJ1-5,TGTGCCAGCAGCTCCGGGACAGGGGGGAGCAATCAGCCCCAGCATTTT,CASSSGTGGSNQPQHF
-,TRBV30,-,TRBJ1-6,TGTGCCTGGAGTGCCCTCCGCGCCCCTCTTCAAAGGGGGTTGAACTCACCCCTCCACTTT,CAWSALRAPLQRGLNSPLHF
TRBD1,TRBV30,-,TRBJ2-7,TGTGCCTGGAGCGGGACAGGGGATGGCGAGCAGTACTTC,CAWSGTGDGEQYF
TRBD2,TRBV7-2,-,TRBJ2-3,TGTGCCAGCAGCGTCCTAGCGGGAGGGCATACAGATACGCAGTATTTT,CASSVLAGGHTDTQYF
-,TRBV11-2,-,TRBJ2-7,TGTGCCAGCAGCCCGAGGGACGAGCAGTACTTC,CASSPRDEQYF
-,TRBV11-2,-,TRBJ1-1,TGTGCCAGCAGCTTATTCGGGCGGGGAAGCACTGAAGCTTTCTTT,CASSLFGRGSTEAFF
TRBD2,TRBV7-3,-,TRBJ2-3,TGTGCCAGCAGCCTAGCGGGAGGGCCGGCAGATACGCAGTATTTT,CASSLAGGPADTQYF
-,TRBV30,-,TRBJ1-5,TGTGCCTGGAGCCGGGGAGGAGAGGGCGGGCAGCCCCAGCATTTT,CAWSRGGEGGQPQHF
TRBD1,TRBV6-5,-,TRBJ1-2,TGTGCCAGCCAACCCCGACAGGGATCCTATGGCTACACCTTC,CASQPRQGSYGYTF
TRBD1,TRBV15,-,TRBJ2-3,TGTGCCACCAGCAGAGATGAGGGGGCGGCGCAGTATTTT,CATSRDEGAAQYF
-,TRBV28,-,TRBJ2-7,TGTGCCAGCAGCACGCCAGGGTTCTCCTACGAGCAGTACTTC,CASSTPGFSYEQYF
-,TRBV28,-,TRBJ2-7,TGTGCCAGCAGTTTAGGGGGCTTGGGGGTCCACGAGCAGTACTTC,CASSLGGLGVHEQYF
-,TRBV25-1,few,TRBJ1-5,TGTGCCAGCAGTGAAAACAGGGATGGTCAGCCCCAGCATTTT,CASSENRDGQPQHF
-,TRBV7-2,-,TRBJ2-7,TGTGCCAGCAGCTTAGGGCAGGGTTTCTACGAGCAGTACTTC,CASSLGQGFYEQYF
TRBD2,TRBV5-6,-,TRBJ2-1,TGTGCCAGCAGCCCTCAGACTAGCGGGGTCTACAATGAGCAGTTCTTC,CASSPQTSGVYNEQFF
-,TRBV7-2,-,TRBJ2-5,TGTGCCAGCAGCGCCGGGACTGTGTACCAAGAGACCCAGTACTTC,CASSAGTVYQETQYF
TRBD2,TRBV28,few,TRBJ2-7,TGTGCCAGCAGTTTTTCTACTCGGGAGGTCTCCTACGAGCAGTACTTC,CASSFSTREVSYEQYF
TRBD1,TRBV30,-,TRBJ1-5,TGTGCCTGGAGTGTACGGGACAGGGGGTTCAAGCCCCAGCATTTT,CAWSVRDRGFKPQHF
-,TRBV7-2,-,TRBJ1-1,TGTGCCAGCAGCTTACGAGGTAACACTGAAGCTTTCTTT,CASSLRGNTEAFF
-,TRBV14,-,TRBJ1-1,TGTGCCAGCAGCCAAGAGTTGGTCACAGGAGAGAACACTGAAGCTTTCTTT,CASSQELVTGENTEAFF
-,TRBV5-1,-,TRBJ1-2,TGCGCCAGCAGCTTGGTAGGGGCGGGGCAGGAGAACTATGGCTACACCTTC,CASSLVGAGQENYGYTF
TRBD1,TRBV27,-,TRBJ1-3,TGTGCCAGCACCCACCCCCCACAGGGGGCTGGAAACACCATATATTTT,CASTHPPQGAGNTIYF
-,TRBV6-5,-,TRBJ1-1,TGTGCCAGCAGAGTACCTATTCGAAACACTGAAGCTTTCTTT,CASRVPIRNTEAFF
-,TRBV11-3,once,TRBJ2-1,TGTGCCAGCAGCTTTGGGGCAGGCAATGAGCAGTTCTTC,CASSFGAGNEQFF
TRBD1,TRBV5-1,-,TRBJ1-6,TGCGCCAGCAGCTTGGATGTAGGGGGCGCAATGGGGAATAATTCACCCCTCCACTTT,CASSLDVGGAMGNNSPLHF
TRBD2,TRBV7-2,-,TRBJ2-5,TGTGCCAGCAGCTCGCGGGAGCGACAAGAGACCCAGTACTTC,CASSSRERQETQYF